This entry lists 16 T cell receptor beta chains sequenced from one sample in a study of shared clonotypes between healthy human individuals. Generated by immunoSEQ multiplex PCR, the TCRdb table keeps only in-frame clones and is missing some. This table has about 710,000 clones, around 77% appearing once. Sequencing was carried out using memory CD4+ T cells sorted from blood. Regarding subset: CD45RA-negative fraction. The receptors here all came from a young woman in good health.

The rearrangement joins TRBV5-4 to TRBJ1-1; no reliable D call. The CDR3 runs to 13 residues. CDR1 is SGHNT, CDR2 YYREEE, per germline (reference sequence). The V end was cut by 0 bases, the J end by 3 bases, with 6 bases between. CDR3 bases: TGTGCCAGCAGCTTGGACGGATACACTGAAGCTTTCTTT. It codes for CASSLDGYTEAFF.

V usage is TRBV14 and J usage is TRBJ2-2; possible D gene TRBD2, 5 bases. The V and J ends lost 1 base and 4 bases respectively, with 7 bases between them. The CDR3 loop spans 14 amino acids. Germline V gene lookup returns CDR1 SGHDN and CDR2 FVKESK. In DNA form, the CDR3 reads TGTGCCAGCAGCCAAGTCGGAGGCACCGGGGAGCTGTTTTTT. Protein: CASSQVGGTGELFF.

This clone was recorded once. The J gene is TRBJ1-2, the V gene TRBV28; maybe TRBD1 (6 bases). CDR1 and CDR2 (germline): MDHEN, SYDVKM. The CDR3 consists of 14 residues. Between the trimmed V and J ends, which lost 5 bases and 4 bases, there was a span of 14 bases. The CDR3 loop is CASSAPGGPYGYTF. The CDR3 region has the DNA TGTGCCAGCAGTGCCCCCGGGGGGCCCTATGGCTACACCTTC.

This CDR3 reads CASSFGAEGRLSEQYF. CDR3 DNA sequence: TGCGCCAGCAGCTTTGGGGCGGAGGGCAGACTTTCGGAGCAGTACTTC. This chain links TRBV5-1 with TRBJ2-7; tentatively, D is TRBD2 (6 bases). The V gene's germline CDR1 is SGHRS and CDR2 YFSETQ. V lost 2 bases and J 7 bases, leaving 22 bases between the germline ends. The CDR3 has 16 amino acids. Supplemented by reference TRBV5-1 and TRBJ2-7, the full variable domain reads KAGVTQTPRYLIKTRGQQVTLSCSPISGHRSVSWYQQTPGQGLQFLFEYFSETQRNKGNFPGRFSGRQFSNSRSEMNVSTLELGDSALYLCASSFGAEGRLSEQYFGPGTRLTVT.

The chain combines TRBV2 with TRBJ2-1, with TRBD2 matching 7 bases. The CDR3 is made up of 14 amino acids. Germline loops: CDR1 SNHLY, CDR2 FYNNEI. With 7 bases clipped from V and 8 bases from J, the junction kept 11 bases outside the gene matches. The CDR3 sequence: CASKGGVAGDEQFF. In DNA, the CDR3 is TGTGCCAGCAAAGGTGGGGTAGCGGGCGATGAGCAGTTCTTC.

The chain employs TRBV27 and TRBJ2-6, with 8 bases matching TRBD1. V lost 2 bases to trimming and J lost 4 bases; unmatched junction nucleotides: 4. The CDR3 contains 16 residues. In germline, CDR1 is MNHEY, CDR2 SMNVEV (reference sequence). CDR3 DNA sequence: TGTGCCAGCAGTTTACAGGGGGCGGCAGGGGCCAACGTCCTGACTTTC. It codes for CASSLQGAAGANVLTF.

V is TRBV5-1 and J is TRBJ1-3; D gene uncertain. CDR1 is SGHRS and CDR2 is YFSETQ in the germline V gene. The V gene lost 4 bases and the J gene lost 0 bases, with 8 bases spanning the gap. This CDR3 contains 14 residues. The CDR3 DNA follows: TGCGCCAGCAGCACTGGGGTCTCTGGAAACACCATATATTTT. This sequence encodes CASSTGVSGNTIYF.

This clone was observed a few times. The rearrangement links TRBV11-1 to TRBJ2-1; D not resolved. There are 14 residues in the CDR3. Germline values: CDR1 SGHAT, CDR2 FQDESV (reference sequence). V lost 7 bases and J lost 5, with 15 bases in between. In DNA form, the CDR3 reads TGTGCCAGCACCTCCGGAAGGATAGACAATGAGCAGTTCTTC. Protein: CASTSGRIDNEQFF.

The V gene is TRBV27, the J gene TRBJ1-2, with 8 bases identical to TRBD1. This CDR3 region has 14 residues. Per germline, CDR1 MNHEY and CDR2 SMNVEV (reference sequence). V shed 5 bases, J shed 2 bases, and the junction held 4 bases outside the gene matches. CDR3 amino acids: CASSVDRANYGYTF. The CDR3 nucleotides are TGTGCCAGCAGTGTGGACAGGGCAAACTATGGCTACACCTTC.

The CDR3 protein is CASSGALGASVETQYF. In nucleotides, the CDR3 is TGCGCCAGCAGTGGAGCACTCGGGGCTAGCGTAGAGACCCAGTACTTC. The chain recombines TRBV10-2 with TRBJ2-5; perhaps TRBD2 as D (6 bases). Germline CDR1 reads WSHSY; CDR2 reads SAAADI. The CDR3 is 16 amino acids. The ends were cut back, 4 bases at V and 4 bases at J, with 19 bases in the middle.

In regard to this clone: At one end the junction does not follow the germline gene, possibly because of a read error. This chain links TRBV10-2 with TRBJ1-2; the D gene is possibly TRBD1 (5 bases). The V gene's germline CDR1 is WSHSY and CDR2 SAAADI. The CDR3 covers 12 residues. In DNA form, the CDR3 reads TGCGCCAGCAGTGACCCGGGACGGGACCCGCGCTTC. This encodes CASSDPGRDPRF.

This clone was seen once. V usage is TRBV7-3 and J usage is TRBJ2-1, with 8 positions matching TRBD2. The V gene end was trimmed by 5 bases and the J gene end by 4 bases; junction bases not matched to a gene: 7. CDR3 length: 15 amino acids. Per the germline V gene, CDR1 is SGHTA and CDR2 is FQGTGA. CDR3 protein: CASSASGTSYNEQFF. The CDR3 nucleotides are TGTGCCAGCAGCGCCTCCGGGACTAGTTACAATGAGCAGTTCTTC.

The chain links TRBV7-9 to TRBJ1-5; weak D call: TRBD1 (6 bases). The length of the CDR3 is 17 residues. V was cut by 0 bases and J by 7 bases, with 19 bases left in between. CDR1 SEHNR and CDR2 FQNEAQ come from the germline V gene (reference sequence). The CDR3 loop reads CASSLAYRQGRKQPQHF. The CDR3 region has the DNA TGTGCCAGCAGCTTAGCCTATCGGCAGGGGAGAAAGCAGCCCCAGCATTTT. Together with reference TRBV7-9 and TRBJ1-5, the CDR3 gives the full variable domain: DTGVSQNPRHKITKRGQNVTFRCDPISEHNRLYWYRQTLGQGPEFLTYFQNEAQLEKSRLLSDRFSAERPKGSFSTLEIQRTEQGDSAMYLCASSLAYRQGRKQPQHFGDGTRLSIL.

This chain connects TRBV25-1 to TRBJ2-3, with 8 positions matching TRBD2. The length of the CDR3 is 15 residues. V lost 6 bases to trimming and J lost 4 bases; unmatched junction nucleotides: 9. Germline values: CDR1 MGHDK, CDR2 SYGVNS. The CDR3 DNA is TGTGCCAGCAGCCACGGGGGGGGGTGGTCAGATACGCAGTATTTT. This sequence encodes CASSHGGGWSDTQYF. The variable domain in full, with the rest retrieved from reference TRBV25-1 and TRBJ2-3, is EADIYQTPRYLVIGTGKKITLECSQTMGHDKMYWYQQDPGMELHLIHYSYGVNSTEKGDLSSESTVSRIRTEHFPLTLESARPSHTSQYLCASSHGGGWSDTQYFGPGTRLTVL.

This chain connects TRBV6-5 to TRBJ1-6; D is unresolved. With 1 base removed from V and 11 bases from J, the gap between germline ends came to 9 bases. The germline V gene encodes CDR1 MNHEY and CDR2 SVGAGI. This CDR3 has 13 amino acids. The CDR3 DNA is TGTGCCAGCAGTTACTGGAGGGAGACACCCCTCCACTTT. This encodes CASSYWRETPLHF.

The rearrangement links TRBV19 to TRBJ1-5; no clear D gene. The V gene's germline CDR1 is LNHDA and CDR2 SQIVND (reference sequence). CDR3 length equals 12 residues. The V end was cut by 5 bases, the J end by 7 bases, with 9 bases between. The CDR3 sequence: CASSLGRQPQHF. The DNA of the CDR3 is TGTGCCAGTAGTCTCGGGAGGCAGCCCCAGCATTTT. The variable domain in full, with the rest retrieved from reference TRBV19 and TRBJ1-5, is DGGITQSPKYLFRKEGQNVTLSCEQNLNHDAMYWYRQDPGQGLRLIYYSQIVNDFQKGDIAEGYSVSREKKESFPLTVTSAQKNPTAFYLCASSLGRQPQHFGDGTRLSIL.